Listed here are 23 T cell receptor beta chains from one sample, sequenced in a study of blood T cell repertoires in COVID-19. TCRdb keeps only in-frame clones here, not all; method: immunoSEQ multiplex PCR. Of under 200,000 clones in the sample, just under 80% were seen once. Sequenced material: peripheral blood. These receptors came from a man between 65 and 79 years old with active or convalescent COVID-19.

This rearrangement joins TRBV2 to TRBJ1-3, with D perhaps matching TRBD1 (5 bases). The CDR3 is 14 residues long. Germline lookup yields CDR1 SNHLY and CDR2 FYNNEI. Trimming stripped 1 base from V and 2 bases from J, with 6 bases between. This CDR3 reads CASSEGQPGNTIYF. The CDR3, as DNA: TGTGCCAGCAGTGAAGGACAGCCTGGAAACACCATATATTTT.

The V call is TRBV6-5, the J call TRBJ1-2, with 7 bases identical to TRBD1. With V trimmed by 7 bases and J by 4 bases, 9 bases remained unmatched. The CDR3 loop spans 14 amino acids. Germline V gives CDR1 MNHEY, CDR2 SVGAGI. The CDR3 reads CASTEGGSRYGYTF. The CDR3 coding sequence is TGTGCCAGCACCGAAGGGGGCTCGCGCTATGGCTACACCTTC.

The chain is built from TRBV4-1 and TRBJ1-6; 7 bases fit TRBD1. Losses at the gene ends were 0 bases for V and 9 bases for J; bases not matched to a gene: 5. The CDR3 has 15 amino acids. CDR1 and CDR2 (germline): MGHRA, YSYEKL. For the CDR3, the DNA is TGCGCCAGCAGCCAAGATGGCCAGGGGGTTTCACCCCTCCACTTT. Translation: CASSQDGQGVSPLHF.

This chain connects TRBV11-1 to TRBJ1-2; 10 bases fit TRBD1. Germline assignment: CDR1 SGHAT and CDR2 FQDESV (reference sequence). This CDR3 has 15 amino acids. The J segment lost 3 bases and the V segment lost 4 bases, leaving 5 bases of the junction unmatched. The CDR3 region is CASSSGTGVDYGYTF. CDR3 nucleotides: TGTGCCAGCAGCTCGGGGACAGGGGTGGACTATGGCTACACCTTC. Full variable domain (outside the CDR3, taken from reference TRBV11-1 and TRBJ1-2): EAEVAQSPRYKITEKSQAVAFWCDPISGHATLYWYRQILGQGPELLVQFQDESVVDDSQLPKDRFSAERLKGVDSTLKIQPAELGDSAMYLCASSSGTGVDYGYTFGSGTRLTVV.

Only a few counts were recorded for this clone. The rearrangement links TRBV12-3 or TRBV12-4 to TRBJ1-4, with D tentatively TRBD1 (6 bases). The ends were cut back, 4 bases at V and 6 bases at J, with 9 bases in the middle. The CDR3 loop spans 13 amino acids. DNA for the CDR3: TGTGCCAGCAGTTCCACAGGGTATGAAAAACTGTTTTTT. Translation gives CASSSTGYEKLFF.

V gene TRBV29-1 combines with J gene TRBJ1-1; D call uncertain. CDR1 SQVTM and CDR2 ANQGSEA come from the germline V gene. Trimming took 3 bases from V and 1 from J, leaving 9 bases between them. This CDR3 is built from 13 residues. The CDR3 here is CSVERRENTEAFF. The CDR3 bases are TGCAGCGTTGAGAGGCGGGAGAACACTGAAGCTTTCTTT.

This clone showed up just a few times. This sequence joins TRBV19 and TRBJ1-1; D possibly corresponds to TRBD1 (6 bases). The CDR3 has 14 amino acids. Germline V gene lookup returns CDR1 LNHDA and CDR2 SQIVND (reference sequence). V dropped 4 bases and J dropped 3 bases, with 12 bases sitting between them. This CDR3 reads CASSTWGPDTEAFF. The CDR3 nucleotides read TGTGCCAGTAGTACTTGGGGGCCTGACACTGAAGCTTTCTTT. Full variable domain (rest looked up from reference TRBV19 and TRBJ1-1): DGGITQSPKYLFRKEGQNVTLSCEQNLNHDAMYWYRQDPGQGLRLIYYSQIVNDFQKGDIAEGYSVSREKKESFPLTVTSAQKNPTAFYLCASSTWGPDTEAFFGQGTRLTVV.

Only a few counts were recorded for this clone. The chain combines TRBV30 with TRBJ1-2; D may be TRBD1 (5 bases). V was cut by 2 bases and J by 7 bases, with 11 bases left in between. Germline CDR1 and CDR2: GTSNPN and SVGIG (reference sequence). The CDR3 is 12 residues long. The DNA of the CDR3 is TGTGCCTGGAGTCGGTGGGGCAGTGGCTACACCTTC. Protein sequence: CAWSRWGSGYTF.

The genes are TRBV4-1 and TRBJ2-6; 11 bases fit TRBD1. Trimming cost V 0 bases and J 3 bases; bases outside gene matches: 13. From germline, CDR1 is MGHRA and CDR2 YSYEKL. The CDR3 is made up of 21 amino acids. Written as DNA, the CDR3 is TGCGCCAGCAGCCAAGAGGGACGGACAGGGGGCGCAACTTTTGGGGCCAACGTCCTGACTTTC. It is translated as CASSQEGRTGGATFGANVLTF.

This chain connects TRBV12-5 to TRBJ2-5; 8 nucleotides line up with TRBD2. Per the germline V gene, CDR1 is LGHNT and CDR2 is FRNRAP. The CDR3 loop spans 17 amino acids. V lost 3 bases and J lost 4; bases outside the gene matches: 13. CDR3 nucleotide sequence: TGTGCTAGTGGTTTAGTCAATGCGGGGGGCGCGGGAGAGACCCAGTACTTC. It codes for CASGLVNAGGAGETQYF. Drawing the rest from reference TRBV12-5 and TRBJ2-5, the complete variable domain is DARVTQTPRHKVTEMGQEVTMRCQPILGHNTVFWYRQTMMQGLELLAYFRNRAPLDDSGMPKDRFSAEMPDATLATLKIQPSEPRDSAVYFCASGLVNAGGAGETQYFGPGTRLLVL.

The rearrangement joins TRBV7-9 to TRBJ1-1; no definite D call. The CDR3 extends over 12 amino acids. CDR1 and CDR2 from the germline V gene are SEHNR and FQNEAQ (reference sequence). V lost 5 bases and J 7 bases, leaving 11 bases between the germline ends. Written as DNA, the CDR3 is TGTGCCAGCAGCATGAGGTCCAATGAAGCTTTCTTT. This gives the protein CASSMRSNEAFF.

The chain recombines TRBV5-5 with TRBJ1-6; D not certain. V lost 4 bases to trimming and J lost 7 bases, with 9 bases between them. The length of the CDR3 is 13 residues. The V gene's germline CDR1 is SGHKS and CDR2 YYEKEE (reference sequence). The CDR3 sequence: CASSPYLNSPLHF. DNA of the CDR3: TGTGCCAGCAGCCCATACCTAAATTCACCCCTCCACTTT.

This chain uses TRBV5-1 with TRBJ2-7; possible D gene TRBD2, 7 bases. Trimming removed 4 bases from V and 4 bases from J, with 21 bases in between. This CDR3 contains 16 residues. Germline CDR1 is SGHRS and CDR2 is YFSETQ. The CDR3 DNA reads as TGCGCCAGCAGCGATGGTGTCAGAAGGGGGGGGTACGAGCAGTACTTC. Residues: CASSDGVRRGGYEQYF.

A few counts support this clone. The CDR3 loop is CASSIPKYYGALVAAFGYTF. As DNA, the CDR3 is TGTGCCAGTAGTATACCCAAGTACTATGGAGCTTTGGTCGCGGCATTCGGCTACACCTTC. The genes are TRBV19 and TRBJ1-2; D unresolved. The germline CDR1 and CDR2 sequences are LNHDA and SQIVND (reference sequence). The CDR3 sequence is 20 residues long. V was clipped by 2 bases and J by 8 bases, with 33 bases between them.

CDR3 DNA sequence: TGTGCCAGCAGTGAAATTAGTCGGGCCGGGGAGCTGTTTTTT. Translating gives CASSEISRAGELFF. The chain uses TRBV6-1 and TRBJ2-2; D gene uncertain. Germline V lookup: CDR1 MNHNS, CDR2 SASEGT. The CDR3 is 14 residues long. V was clipped by 2 bases and J by 6 bases, with 10 bases between them.

CDR3 loop: CASSIDRDSLSLSGNTIYF. Here the CDR3 DNA reads TGTGCCAGTAGTATAGATCGGGACAGTCTCTCTCTCTCTGGAAACACCATATATTTT. The rearrangement uses TRBV19 and TRBJ1-3; 7 bases map to TRBD1. This CDR3 region has 19 residues. Losses at the gene ends were 0 bases for V and 0 bases for J; bases not matched to a gene: 11. CDR1 and CDR2 from the germline V gene are LNHDA and SQIVND (reference sequence).

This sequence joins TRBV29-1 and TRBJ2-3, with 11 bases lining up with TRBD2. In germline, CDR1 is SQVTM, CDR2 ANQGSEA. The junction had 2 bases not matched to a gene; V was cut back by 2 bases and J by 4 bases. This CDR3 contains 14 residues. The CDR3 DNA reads TGCAGCGTTGAACGTAGCGGGAGGGCAGATACGCAGTATTTT. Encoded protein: CSVERSGRADTQYF.

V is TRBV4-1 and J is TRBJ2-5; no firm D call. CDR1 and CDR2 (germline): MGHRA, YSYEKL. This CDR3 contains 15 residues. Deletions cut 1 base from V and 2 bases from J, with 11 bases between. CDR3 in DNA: TGCGCCAGCAGCCAAGGAATGGGCACGCAAGAGACCCAGTACTTC. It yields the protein CASSQGMGTQETQYF.

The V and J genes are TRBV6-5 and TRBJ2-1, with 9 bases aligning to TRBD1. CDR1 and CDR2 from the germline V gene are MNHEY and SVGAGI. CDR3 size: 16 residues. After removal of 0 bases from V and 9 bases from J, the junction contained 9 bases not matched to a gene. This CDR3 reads CASSYSKDRGGGEQFF. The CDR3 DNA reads TGTGCCAGCAGTTACTCTAAGGACAGGGGTGGGGGTGAGCAGTTCTTC.

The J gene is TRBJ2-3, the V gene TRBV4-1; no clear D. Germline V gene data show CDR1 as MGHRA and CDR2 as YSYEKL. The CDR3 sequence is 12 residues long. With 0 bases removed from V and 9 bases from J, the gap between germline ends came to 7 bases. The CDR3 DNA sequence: TGCGCCAGCAGCCAAGAAAAACGGACGCAGTATTTT. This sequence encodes CASSQEKRTQYF.

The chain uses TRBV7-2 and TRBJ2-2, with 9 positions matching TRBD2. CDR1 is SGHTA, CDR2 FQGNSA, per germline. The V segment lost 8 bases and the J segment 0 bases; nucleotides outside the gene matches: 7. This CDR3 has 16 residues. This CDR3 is CASPLAGSANTGELFF. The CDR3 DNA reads TGTGCCAGCCCTCTAGCGGGGAGTGCGAACACCGGGGAGCTGTTTTTT.

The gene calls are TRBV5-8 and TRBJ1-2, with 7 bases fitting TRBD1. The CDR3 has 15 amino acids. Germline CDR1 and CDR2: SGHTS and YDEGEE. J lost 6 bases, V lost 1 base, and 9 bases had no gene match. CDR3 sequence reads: CASSLPAGGQDGYTF. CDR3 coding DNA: TGTGCCAGCAGCTTGCCGGCAGGGGGTCAGGATGGCTACACCTTC.

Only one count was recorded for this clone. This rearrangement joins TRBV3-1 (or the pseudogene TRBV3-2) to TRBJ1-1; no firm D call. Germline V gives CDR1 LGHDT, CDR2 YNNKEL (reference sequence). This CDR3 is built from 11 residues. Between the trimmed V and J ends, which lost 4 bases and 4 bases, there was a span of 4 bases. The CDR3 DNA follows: TGTGCCAGCAGCCTCGGCACTGAAGCTTTCTTT. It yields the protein CASSLGTEAFF.